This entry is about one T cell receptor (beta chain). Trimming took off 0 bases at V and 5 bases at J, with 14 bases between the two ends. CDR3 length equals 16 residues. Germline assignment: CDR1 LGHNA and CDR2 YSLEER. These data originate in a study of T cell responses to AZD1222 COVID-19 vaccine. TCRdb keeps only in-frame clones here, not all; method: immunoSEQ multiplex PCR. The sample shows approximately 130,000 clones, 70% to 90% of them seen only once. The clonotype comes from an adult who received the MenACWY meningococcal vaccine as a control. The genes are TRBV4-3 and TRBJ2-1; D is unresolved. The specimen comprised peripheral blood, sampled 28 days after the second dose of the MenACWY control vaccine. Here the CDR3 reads CASSQERSLTNNEQFF. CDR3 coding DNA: TGCGCCAGCAGCCAAGAAAGGAGCCTAACGAACAATGAGCAGTTCTTC.